This T cell receptor beta chain was identified in a study of T cell repertoires in cytomegalovirus infection. Study-level background: Public TCR beta signatures marked donors with CMV infection and the matching HLA.

As regards this clonotype: Its specificity is unknown.

General study results and limits: CMV carriers having the relevant HLA were flagged by cumulative public TCR beta family frequency. The study found HLA-C-restricted CMV-specific TCR beta clonotypes dominating the ex vivo response.

The CDR3 covers 13 residues. Trimming cost V 4 bases and J 1 base; bases outside gene matches: 1. Germline V gene lookup returns CDR1 MNHEY and CDR2 SMNVEV (reference sequence). One entry per CDR3 protein results from TCRdb running MiXCR on the reads. Of under 250,000 distinct CDR3 sequences in the sample, 12% were seen once. Material: PBMCs. This receptor was identified in a human donor in good health (CMV status not recorded). Some clones in this sample may be carry-over from other donors' samples. The V and J genes are TRBV27 and TRBJ2-7; 7 bases are a match to TRBD1. The CDR3 region has the DNA TGTGCCAGCAGTTGGGACAGATCCTACGAGCAGTACTTC. It is translated as CASSWDRSYEQYF.